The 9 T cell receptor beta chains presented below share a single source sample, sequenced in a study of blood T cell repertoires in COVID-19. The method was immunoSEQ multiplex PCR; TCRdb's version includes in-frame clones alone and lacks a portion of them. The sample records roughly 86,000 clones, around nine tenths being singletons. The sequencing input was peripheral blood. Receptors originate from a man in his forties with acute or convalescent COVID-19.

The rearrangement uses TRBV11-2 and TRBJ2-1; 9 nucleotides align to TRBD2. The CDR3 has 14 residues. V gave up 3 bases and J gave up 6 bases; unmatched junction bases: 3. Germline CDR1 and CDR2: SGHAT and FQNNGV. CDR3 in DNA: TGTGCCAGCAGCTTTGGCGGGAGGGCCAATGAGCAGTTCTTC. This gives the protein CASSFGGRANEQFF.

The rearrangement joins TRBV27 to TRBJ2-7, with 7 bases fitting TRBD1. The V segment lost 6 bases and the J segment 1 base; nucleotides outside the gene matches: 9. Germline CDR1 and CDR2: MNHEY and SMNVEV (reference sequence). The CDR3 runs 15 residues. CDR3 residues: CASRPGQEASYEQYF. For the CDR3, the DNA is TGTGCCAGCAGACCTGGACAGGAGGCTTCCTACGAGCAGTACTTC.

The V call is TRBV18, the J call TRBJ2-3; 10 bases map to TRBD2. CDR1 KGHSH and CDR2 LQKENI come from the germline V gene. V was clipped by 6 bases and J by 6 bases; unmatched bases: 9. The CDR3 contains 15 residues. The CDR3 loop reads CASSSGLAGADTQYF. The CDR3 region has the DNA TGTGCCAGCTCCTCGGGCCTAGCGGGAGCGGATACGCAGTATTTT.

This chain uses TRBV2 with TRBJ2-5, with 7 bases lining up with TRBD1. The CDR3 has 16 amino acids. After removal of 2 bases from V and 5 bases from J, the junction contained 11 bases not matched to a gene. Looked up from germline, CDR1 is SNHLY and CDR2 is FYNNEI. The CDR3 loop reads CASSESWGRGSETQYF. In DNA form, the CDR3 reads TGTGCCAGCAGTGAAAGTTGGGGCAGGGGGTCGGAGACCCAGTACTTC.

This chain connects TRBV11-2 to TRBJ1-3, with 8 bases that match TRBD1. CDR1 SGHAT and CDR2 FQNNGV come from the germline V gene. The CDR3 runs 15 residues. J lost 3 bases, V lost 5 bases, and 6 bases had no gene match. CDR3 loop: CASSRTGSDGNTIYF. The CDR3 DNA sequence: TGTGCCAGCAGCAGGACAGGGAGCGATGGAAACACCATATATTTT. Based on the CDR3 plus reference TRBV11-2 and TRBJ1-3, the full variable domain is EAGVAQSPRYKIIEKRQSVAFWCNPISGHATLYWYQQILGQGPKLLIQFQNNGVVDDSQLPKDRFSAERLKGVDSTLKIQPAKLEDSAVYLCASSRTGSDGNTIYFGEGSWLTVV.

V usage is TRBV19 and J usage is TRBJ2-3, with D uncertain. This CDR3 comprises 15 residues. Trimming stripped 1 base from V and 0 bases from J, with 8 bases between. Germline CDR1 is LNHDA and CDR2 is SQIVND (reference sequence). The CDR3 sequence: CASSIAVTSTDTQYF. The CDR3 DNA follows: TGTGCCAGTAGTATAGCCGTTACTAGCACAGATACGCAGTATTTT.

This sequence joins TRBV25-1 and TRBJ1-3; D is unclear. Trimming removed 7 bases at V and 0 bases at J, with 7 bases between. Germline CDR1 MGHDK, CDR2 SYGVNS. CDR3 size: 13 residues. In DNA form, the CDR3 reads TGTGCCAGCAAGCATGGCTCTGGAAACACCATATATTTT. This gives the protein CASKHGSGNTIYF. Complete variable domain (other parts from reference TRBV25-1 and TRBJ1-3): EADIYQTPRYLVIGTGKKITLECSQTMGHDKMYWYQQDPGMELHLIHYSYGVNSTEKGDLSSESTVSRIRTEHFPLTLESARPSHTSQYLCASKHGSGNTIYFGEGSWLTVV.

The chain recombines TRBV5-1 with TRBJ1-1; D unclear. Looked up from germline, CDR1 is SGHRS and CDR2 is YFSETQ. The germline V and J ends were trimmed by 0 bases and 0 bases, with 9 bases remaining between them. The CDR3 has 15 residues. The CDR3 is CASSLGGNLNTEAFF. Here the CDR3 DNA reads TGCGCCAGCAGCTTGGGAGGCAATTTGAACACTGAAGCTTTCTTT.

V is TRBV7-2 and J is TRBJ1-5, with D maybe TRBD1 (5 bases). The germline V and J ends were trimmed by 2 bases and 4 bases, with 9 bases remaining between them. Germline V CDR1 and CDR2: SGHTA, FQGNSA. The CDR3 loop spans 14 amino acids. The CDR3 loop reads CASSLIGANQPQHF. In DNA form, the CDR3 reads TGTGCCAGCAGCTTAATTGGGGCGAATCAGCCCCAGCATTTT.